The sequence of this T cell receptor beta chain was determined in a study of blood T cell repertoires in COVID-19. Study at large: The analysed material was cDNA or gDNA that came from T cells, B-cell-depleted T cells, or PBMCs.

This CDR3 is built from 14 residues. Germline V gene lookup returns CDR1 SGHKS and CDR2 YYEKEE (reference sequence). V was pared by 4 bases and J by 3 bases, with 4 bases of the junction left unmatched. The data were produced by immunoSEQ multiplex PCR, yet TCRdb's version contains in-frame clones alone and is incomplete. The sample yields roughly 80,000 clones, over 80% seen once. The V call is TRBV5-5, the J call TRBJ1-1; 9 positions match TRBD1. The clonotype originates from a human donor in a cohort sampled during active COVID-19. Sequences were obtained from peripheral blood. Written as DNA, the CDR3 is TGTGCCAGCAGCGCGGGACAGGGTTACACTGAAGCTTTCTTT. Translating it yields CASSAGQGYTEAFF.